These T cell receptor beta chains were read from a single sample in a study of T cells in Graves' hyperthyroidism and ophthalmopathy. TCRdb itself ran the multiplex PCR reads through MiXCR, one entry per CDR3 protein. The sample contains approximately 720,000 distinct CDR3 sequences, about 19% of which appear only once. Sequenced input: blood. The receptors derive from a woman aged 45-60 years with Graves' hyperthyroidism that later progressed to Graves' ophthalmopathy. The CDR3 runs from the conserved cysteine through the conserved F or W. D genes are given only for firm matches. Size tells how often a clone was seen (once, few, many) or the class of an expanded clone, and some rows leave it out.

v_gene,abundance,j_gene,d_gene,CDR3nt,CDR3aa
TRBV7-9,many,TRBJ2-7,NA,TGTGCCAGCAGCTTATGGGACTTCGAGCAGTACTTC,CASSLWDFEQYF
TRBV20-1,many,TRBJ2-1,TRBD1,TGCAGTGCTAGCTTGACAGGGGATTACAATGAGCAGTTCTTC,CSASLTGDYNEQFF
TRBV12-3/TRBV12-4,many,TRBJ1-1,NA,TGTGCCAGCAGTTTATTCCCTGAAGCTTTCTTT,CASSLFPEAFF
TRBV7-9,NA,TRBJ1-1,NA,TGTGCCAGCGGACCTGGGGTCGAGGGCACTGAAGCTTTCTTT,CASGPGVEGTEAFF
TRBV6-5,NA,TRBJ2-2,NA,TGTGCCAGCAGTTACCAGACAGGCCCCAACACCGGGGAGCTGTTTTTT,CASSYQTGPNTGELFF
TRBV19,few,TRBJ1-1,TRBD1,TGTGCCAGTAGTATAGGGACAGGGTTCACTGAAGCTTTCTTT,CASSIGTGFTEAFF
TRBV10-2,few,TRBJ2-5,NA,TGCGCCAGCAGTGAGCTTAGGGGCCGAGAGACCCAGTACTTC,CASSELRGRETQYF
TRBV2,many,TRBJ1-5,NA,TGTGCCAGCGGGGAGGGGTTGCAGCCCCAGCATTTT,CASGEGLQPQHF
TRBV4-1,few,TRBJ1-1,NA,TGCGCCAGCAGCCAAGATCTTCGGGGGCACACTGAAGCTTTCTTT,CASSQDLRGHTEAFF
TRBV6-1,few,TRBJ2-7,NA,TGTGCCAGCACCTACTCAGAGGGGGAGGGCCACGAGCAGTACTTC,CASTYSEGEGHEQYF
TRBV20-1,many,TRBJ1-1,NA,TGCAGTGCGCCCCGGGAGATAACTGAAGCTTTCTTT,CSAPREITEAFF
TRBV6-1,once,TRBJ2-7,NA,TGTGCCAGCAGTGACCGACGGGAGCAGTACTTC,CASSDRREQYF
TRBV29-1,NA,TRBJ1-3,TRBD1,TGCAGCGCTGCGGGACAGGGAAGTGGAAACACCATATATTTT,CSAAGQGSGNTIYF
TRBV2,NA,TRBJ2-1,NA,TGTGCCAGCAGTCAGGACCGATACGAGCAGTTCTTC,CASSQDRYEQFF
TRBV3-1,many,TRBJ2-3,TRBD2,TGTGCCAGCAGCCAAGATACTAGCGGATACACAGATACGCAGTATTTT,CASSQDTSGYTDTQYF
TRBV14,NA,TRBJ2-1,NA,TGTGCCAGCAGCCAAGGCGCCGGGGCAGGGTACAATGAGCAGTTCTTC,CASSQGAGAGYNEQFF
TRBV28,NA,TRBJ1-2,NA,TGTGCCAGCAGTTTTCTCCGGGACGGGTATGGCTACACCTTC,CASSFLRDGYGYTF
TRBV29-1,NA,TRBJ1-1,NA,TGCAGCGTTGCTCGGGCCATGAACACTGAAGCTTTCTTT,CSVARAMNTEAFF
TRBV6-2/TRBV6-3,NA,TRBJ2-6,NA,TGTGCCAGCAGAAATGGCAGGGAAATCTCTGGGGCCAACGTCCTGACTTTC,CASRNGREISGANVLTF
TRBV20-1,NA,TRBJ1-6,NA,TGCAGTGCTAGGTTCAGGGGAGGTGTGAATTCACCCCTCCACTTT,CSARFRGGVNSPLHF
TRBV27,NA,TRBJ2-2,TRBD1,TGTGCCAGCAGTTTCAGGGGGCGAACCGGGGAGCTGTTTTTT,CASSFRGRTGELFF
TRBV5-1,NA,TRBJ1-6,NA,TGCGCCAGCAGCTGGGGACAAGGCGGGTCACCCCTCCACTTT,CASSWGQGGSPLHF
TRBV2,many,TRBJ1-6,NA,TGTGCCAGCGGCATACCGCAAAATAATTCACCCCTCCACTTT,CASGIPQNNSPLHF
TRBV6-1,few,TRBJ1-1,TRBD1,TGTGCCAGCAGCCGGGACAGGGCAAGGAACACTGAAGCTTTCTTT,CASSRDRARNTEAFF
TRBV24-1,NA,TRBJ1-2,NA,TGTGCCACCAGTGATTCTGACCGGATGAGTGGCTACACCTTC,CATSDSDRMSGYTF
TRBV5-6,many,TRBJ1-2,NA,TGTGCCAGCAGCACGGGTCCCACGACCCATGGCTACACCTTC,CASSTGPTTHGYTF
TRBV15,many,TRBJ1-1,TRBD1,TGTGCCACCAGCAGAGCCGGGACAGCGAACACTGAAGCTTTCTTT,CATSRAGTANTEAFF
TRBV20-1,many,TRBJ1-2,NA,TGCAGTGTCCCCGACAGGACCAACTATGGCTACACCTTC,CSVPDRTNYGYTF
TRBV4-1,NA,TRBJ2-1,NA,TGCGCCAGCAGCAAGGGTGCCCCTCCTACAAGGGAGCAGTTCTTC,CASSKGAPPTREQFF
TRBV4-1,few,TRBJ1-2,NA,TGCGCCAGCAGCCTATTAACGCAGGTGAACTATGGCTACACCTTC,CASSLLTQVNYGYTF
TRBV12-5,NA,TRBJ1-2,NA,TGTGCTAGTGGTTCAAGTTCAGGGCTGAACTATGGCTACACCTTC,CASGSSSGLNYGYTF
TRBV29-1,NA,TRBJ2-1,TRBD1,TGCAGCGTTGCGGCAGTGGGGACAGGGGATGAGCAGTTCTTC,CSVAAVGTGDEQFF
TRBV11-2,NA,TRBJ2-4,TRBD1,TGTGCCAGCAGCTACGCCGGGACAGGGGGCTTGGACATTCAGTACTTC,CASSYAGTGGLDIQYF
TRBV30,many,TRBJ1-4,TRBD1,TGTGCCTGGAGTCGAGGACAGGGGAGGGGCGGCGAAAAACTGTTTTTT,CAWSRGQGRGGEKLFF
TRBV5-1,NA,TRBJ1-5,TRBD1,TGCGCCAGCTCCCCCCGGCCAGGGGGAAACAATCAGCCCCAGCATTTT,CASSPRPGGNNQPQHF
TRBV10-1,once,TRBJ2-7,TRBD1,TGCGCCAGCAGTGCCGGGACAGAGCACTACGAGCAGTACTTC,CASSAGTEHYEQYF
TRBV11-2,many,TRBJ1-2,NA,TGTGCCAGCAGCGCTTACCCGGATGGCTACACCTTC,CASSAYPDGYTF
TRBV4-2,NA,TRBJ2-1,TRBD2,TGTGCCAGCAGCTCGAGCGGGAGCGCCTACAATGAGCAGTTCTTC,CASSSSGSAYNEQFF
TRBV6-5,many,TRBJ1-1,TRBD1,TGTGCCAGCAGTTACTTGTTCCGGGACAGGGGACGGGTGAACACTGAAGCTTTCTTT,CASSYLFRDRGRVNTEAFF
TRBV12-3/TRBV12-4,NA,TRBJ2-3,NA,TGTGCCAGCAGCCGGGGGGCCGAGGCTGGTAAAAATACGCAGTATTTT,CASSRGAEAGKNTQYF
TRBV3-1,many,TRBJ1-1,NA,TGTGCCAGCAGCCAAACGGTTCAGACTGAAGCTTTCTTT,CASSQTVQTEAFF
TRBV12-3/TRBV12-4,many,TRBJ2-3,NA,TGTGCCAGCAGTCGACAGGTAACTGACACAGATACGCAGTATTTT,CASSRQVTDTDTQYF
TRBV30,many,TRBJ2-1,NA,TGTGCCTGGAGTGGGCCAGGGCCAAATGAGCAGTTCTTC,CAWSGPGPNEQFF
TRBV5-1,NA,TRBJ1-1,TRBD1,TGCGCCAGCAGCTTGAGGAACAGGGGTTCGACTGAAGCTTTCTTT,CASSLRNRGSTEAFF
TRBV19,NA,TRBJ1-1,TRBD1,TGTGCCAGTAGTGACTCCGGGACAGGGAACACTGAAGCTTTCTTT,CASSDSGTGNTEAFF
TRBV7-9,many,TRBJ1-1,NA,TGTGCCAGCAGCTCCCGGGCCGGGGGGCAAGGTACTGAAGCTTTCTTT,CASSSRAGGQGTEAFF
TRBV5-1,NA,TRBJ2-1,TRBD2,TGCGCCAGCAGCATCTCCGGGACTAGGCCCAATGAGCAGTTCTTC,CASSISGTRPNEQFF
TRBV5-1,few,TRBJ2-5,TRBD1,TGCGCCAGCAGCTTGGGTGTTGCGTGGGACAGGGTGGAGACCCAGTACTTC,CASSLGVAWDRVETQYF
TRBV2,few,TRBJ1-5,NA,TGTGCCAGCAGTGAACGGGCTGGGGGACGAGGGCCCCAACATTTT,CASSERAGGRGPQHF
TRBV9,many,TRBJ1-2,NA,TGTGCCAGCAGCGGGAAAGGGCCTTTCTATGGCTACACCTTC,CASSGKGPFYGYTF
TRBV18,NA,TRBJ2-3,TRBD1,TGTGCCAGCTCACCACCCCTAGACAGGGTCACAGATACGCAGTATTTT,CASSPPLDRVTDTQYF
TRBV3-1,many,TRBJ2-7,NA,TGTGCCAGCAGCCAAGGACAGATTTCCTACGAGCAGTACTTC,CASSQGQISYEQYF
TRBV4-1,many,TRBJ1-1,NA,TGCGCCAGCACCGAAACGGGGGTACGGGCTGAAGCTTTCTTT,CASTETGVRAEAFF
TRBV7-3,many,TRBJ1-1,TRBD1,TGTGCCAGCAGCGATAGACAGGGACACGCTTTCTTT,CASSDRQGHAFF
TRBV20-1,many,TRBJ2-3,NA,TGCAGTGCTAGAGATCGCCGGCCGGGCAACACAGATACGCAGTATTTT,CSARDRRPGNTDTQYF
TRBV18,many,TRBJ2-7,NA,TGCGCCAGCAGCCCAGGGGCCTACGAGCAGTACTTC,CASSPGAYEQYF
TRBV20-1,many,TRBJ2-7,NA,TGCAGTGCTAGTGCAAGGGCTCCCTACGAGCAGTACTTC,CSASARAPYEQYF
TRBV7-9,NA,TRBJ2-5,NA,TGTGCCAGCAGCTTAGTTCTCGGGACGACTAGGGACCAGTACTTC,CASSLVLGTTRDQYF
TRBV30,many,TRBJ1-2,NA,TGTGCCTGGAGTACAAGTTTCGGTGGCTACACCTTC,CAWSTSFGGYTF
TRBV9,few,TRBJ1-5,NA,TGTGCCAGCAGCGTGGGGTTACGAAATCAGCCCCAGCATTTT,CASSVGLRNQPQHF